This TCR beta chain was identified in a study of monozygotic twins with cystic fibrosis. Germline assignment: CDR1 SGHTA and CDR2 FQGTGA. The CDR3 spans 13 residues. V lost 1 base, J lost 5 bases, and 9 bases lay in between. TCRdb keeps only in-frame clones here, not all; method: immunoSEQ multiplex PCR. The data show tens of thousands of clones, with about 80% seen just once and around 1.7% held by the top ten. The receptor's source is a girl aged 2-10 years with cystic fibrosis. The sequencing sample was made of blood. V gene TRBV7-3 combines with J gene TRBJ2-7, with TRBD2 as a possible D gene (5 bases). The CDR3 DNA reads as TGTGCCAGCAGCTTAATCGACGGGAACGAGCAGTACTTC. It is translated as CASSLIDGNEQYF.